A single sample is the source of the 19 T cell receptor beta chains below, sequenced in a study of blood T cell repertoires in COVID-19 (dated by TCRdb to about 2020). The library was obtained by the immunoSEQ multiplex PCR assay. In its TCRdb copy, this immuneACCESS table keeps in-frame sequences only and misses some clones. Where compared with another copy, unresolved V genes explain less than half of these, and the others have no known cause. Across this sample there are approximately 530,000 clones, with about 89% seen only once. The ten largest clones add up to about 8.2% of the sample. The specimen sequenced was peripheral blood. Receptor source: a woman aged 50 to 60 with COVID-19, enrolled during active disease.

The V call is TRBV20-1, the J call TRBJ1-1, with TRBD1 matching 8 bases. Germline CDR1 is DFQATT and CDR2 is SNEGSKA (reference sequence). This CDR3 is 10 amino acids long. The CDR3 region has the DNA TGCAGCGCGGACAGGGAAGAAGCTTTCTTT. Translating gives CSADREEAFF.

V usage is TRBV2 and J usage is TRBJ2-1; 9 bases agree with TRBD2. The germline gives CDR1 SNHLY, CDR2 FYNNEI. The CDR3 runs to 15 residues. V shed 2 bases, J shed 9 bases, and the junction held 8 bases outside the gene matches. This CDR3 is CASSERGGGAVEQFF. In DNA, the CDR3 is TGTGCCAGCAGTGAACGTGGCGGGGGGGCTGTTGAGCAGTTCTTC.

The genes are TRBV11-2 and TRBJ2-3; TRBD2 matches 7 bases. Germline-derived CDR1 and CDR2 are SGHAT and FQNNGV. V dropped 4 bases and J dropped 4; count of bases not matched to a gene: 8. The CDR3 is 15 amino acids. In DNA, the CDR3 is TGTGCCAGCAGCTCTAGCGGTTCTCGCGCAGATACGCAGTATTTT. Amino acids: CASSSSGSRADTQYF. The whole variable domain, filled in from reference TRBV11-2 and TRBJ2-3, reads EAGVAQSPRYKIIEKRQSVAFWCNPISGHATLYWYQQILGQGPKLLIQFQNNGVVDDSQLPKDRFSAERLKGVDSTLKIQPAKLEDSAVYLCASSSSGSRADTQYFGPGTRLTVL.

The chain recombines TRBV6-5 with TRBJ2-2; TRBD1 is a possible D gene (5 bases). Between the trimmed V and J ends, which lost 4 bases and 1 base, there was a span of 13 bases. CDR3 length: 16 amino acids. CDR1 and CDR2 (germline): MNHEY, SVGAGI. CDR3: CASSSRQPKNTGELFF. The CDR3 DNA reads TGTGCCAGCAGTTCCCGACAGCCCAAGAACACCGGGGAGCTGTTTTTT.

This clone has a handful of counts. This chain joins TRBV7-2 and TRBJ2-7; TRBD1 aligns across 8 bases. The CDR3 consists of 16 residues. The J segment lost 1 base and the V segment lost 5 bases, leaving 10 bases of the junction unmatched. Germline V gene data show CDR1 as SGHTA and CDR2 as FQGNSA. DNA of the CDR3: TGTGCCAGCAGCCCTCGACAGGGGAGTATATCCTACGAGCAGTACTTC. Encoded protein: CASSPRQGSISYEQYF.

This clone was detected a few times. This sequence joins TRBV6-4 and TRBJ2-2, with no clear D. The V gene's germline CDR1 is MRHNA and CDR2 SNTAGT. With 6 bases removed from V and 2 bases from J, the gap between germline ends came to 10 bases. This CDR3 has 14 amino acids. In DNA form, the CDR3 reads TGTGCCAGCAGCCGAACATCTAACACCGGGGAGCTGTTTTTT. Amino acid sequence: CASSRTSNTGELFF.

The J gene is TRBJ1-4, the V gene TRBV27, with 7 bases lining up with TRBD1. Germline loops: CDR1 MNHEY, CDR2 SMNVEV (reference sequence). This CDR3 comprises 15 residues. The V segment lost 10 bases and the J segment 4 bases; nucleotides outside the gene matches: 12. The CDR3 DNA is TGTGCCACCGCGTCTGGGACAGCTTTTAATGAAAAACTGTTTTTT. Its translation: CATASGTAFNEKLFF.

This chain connects TRBV9 to TRBJ2-2; 10 nucleotides agree with TRBD2. Germline CDR1 and CDR2: SGDLS and YYNGEE. The J segment lost 6 bases and the V segment lost 1 base, leaving 6 bases of the junction unmatched. This CDR3 region has 16 residues. CDR3 sequence: CASSVPGLATAGELFF. CDR3 coding DNA: TGTGCCAGCAGCGTACCGGGACTAGCGACCGCCGGGGAGCTGTTTTTT.

The rearrangement links TRBV28 to TRBJ2-3; 15 nucleotides match TRBD2. With 4 bases clipped from V and 5 bases from J, the junction kept 10 bases outside the gene matches. Looked up from germline, CDR1 is MDHEN and CDR2 is SYDVKM. The CDR3 covers 18 residues. The DNA of the CDR3 is TGTGCCAGCAGTTACCTGGGACTAGCGGGGGGCAGGGGAGATACGCAGTATTTT. Residues: CASSYLGLAGGRGDTQYF.

J is TRBJ2-7 and V is TRBV20-1; 7 positions match TRBD2. The germline gives CDR1 DFQATT, CDR2 SNEGSKA (reference sequence). The CDR3 extends over 15 amino acids. Germline trimming cut 3 bases from V and 2 bases from J; bases unmatched to any gene: 10. The CDR3 protein is CSASRLADYTYEQYF. Here the CDR3 DNA reads TGCAGTGCTAGTCGCCTAGCGGATTATACCTACGAGCAGTACTTC.

The rearrangement joins TRBV10-3 to TRBJ1-1; D gene ambiguous. The CDR3 has 12 amino acids. Germline V gene data show CDR1 as ENHRY and CDR2 as SYGVKD. V shed 6 bases and J shed 7 bases, with 12 bases lying between them. CDR3: CAIREGDLEAFF. The CDR3 DNA reads as TGTGCCATCAGGGAAGGAGACCTTGAAGCTTTCTTT.

The rearrangement links TRBV4-1 to TRBJ2-5; 7 positions match TRBD2. Germline V lookup: CDR1 MGHRA, CDR2 YSYEKL. This CDR3 spans 13 amino acids. V lost 3 bases and J lost 2; bases outside the gene matches: 0. The CDR3 reads CASSQGGQETQYF. The CDR3 DNA sequence: TGCGCCAGCAGCCAGGGGGGGCAAGAGACCCAGTACTTC.

The rearrangement uses TRBV3-1 (or the pseudogene TRBV3-2) and TRBJ2-7; 8 positions agree with TRBD2. The V gene's germline CDR1 is LGHDT and CDR2 YNNKEL (reference sequence). The V segment lost 2 bases and the J segment 3 bases; nucleotides outside the gene matches: 9. CDR3 length: 16 residues. As DNA, the CDR3 is TGTGCCAGCAGCCAAATCCAGGCGGGGGGACGCTACGAGCAGTACTTC. As protein: CASSQIQAGGRYEQYF.

This clone was detected only once. The rearrangement links TRBV6-5 to TRBJ1-2, with 7 bases lining up with TRBD1. Trimming removed 5 bases from V and 8 bases from J; junction bases left unmatched: 11. The germline gives CDR1 MNHEY, CDR2 SVGAGI. The CDR3 consists of 14 residues. This CDR3 is CASSTRRGGDGYTF. For the CDR3, the DNA is TGTGCCAGCAGTACTCGGAGAGGGGGCGACGGCTACACCTTC.

The rearrangement joins TRBV14 to TRBJ1-2; 10 nucleotides agree with TRBD1. The CDR3 contains 15 residues. The ends lost 3 bases at V and 3 bases at J; junction bases unmatched: 4. Germline assignment: CDR1 SGHDN and CDR2 FVKESK. The DNA for the CDR3 is TGTGCCAGCAGCCAGACAGGGGGCGGCCACTATGGCTACACCTTC. Its translation: CASSQTGGGHYGYTF.

This rearrangement joins TRBV28 to TRBJ1-1; 11 bases map to TRBD1. V trimming: 7 bases; J trimming: 4 bases; junction bases outside the gene matches: 20. Germline loops: CDR1 MDHEN, CDR2 SYDVKM. CDR3 length equals 19 residues. In DNA form, the CDR3 reads TGTGCCAGCATCCCCGCAGTCCCCCGGGACAGGGGGTTGGGCACTGAAGCTTTCTTT. It codes for CASIPAVPRDRGLGTEAFF.

This clone was counted a single time. As DNA, the CDR3 is TGTGCCAGCAGCTTTTTCGGGGACACTGAAGCTTTCTTT. Its protein product is CASSFFGDTEAFF. The chain has TRBV7-2 and TRBJ1-1; no definite D call. The V end lost 3 bases, the J end lost 3 bases, and 8 bases lay between the germline ends. The CDR3 length is 13 residues. Germline lookup yields CDR1 SGHTA and CDR2 FQGNSA.

The V gene is TRBV2, the J gene TRBJ2-5; D unclear. Germline CDR1 reads SNHLY; CDR2 reads FYNNEI. Trimming pared 7 bases from V and 3 bases from J, leaving 3 bases between. This CDR3 spans 10 amino acids. The CDR3 sequence: CASTKETQYF. CDR3 in DNA: TGTGCCAGCACTAAAGAGACCCAGTACTTC. Based on the CDR3 plus reference TRBV2 and TRBJ2-5, the full variable domain is EPEVTQTPSHQVTQMGQEVILRCVPISNHLYFYWYRQILGQKVEFLVSFYNNEISEKSEIFDDQFSVERPDGSNFTLKIRSTKLEDSAMYFCASTKETQYFGPGTRLLVL.

This clone came up once. The J gene is TRBJ2-7, the V gene TRBV6-5; 8 nucleotides align to TRBD2. J was trimmed by 6 bases and V by 8 bases; bases with no gene match: 15. The germline V gene has CDR1 MNHEY and CDR2 SVGAGI. CDR3 length: 15 residues. CDR3 sequence reads: CASFIPGLEGFEQYF. In nucleotides, the CDR3 is TGTGCCAGCTTTATCCCGGGACTAGAGGGATTCGAGCAGTACTTC.